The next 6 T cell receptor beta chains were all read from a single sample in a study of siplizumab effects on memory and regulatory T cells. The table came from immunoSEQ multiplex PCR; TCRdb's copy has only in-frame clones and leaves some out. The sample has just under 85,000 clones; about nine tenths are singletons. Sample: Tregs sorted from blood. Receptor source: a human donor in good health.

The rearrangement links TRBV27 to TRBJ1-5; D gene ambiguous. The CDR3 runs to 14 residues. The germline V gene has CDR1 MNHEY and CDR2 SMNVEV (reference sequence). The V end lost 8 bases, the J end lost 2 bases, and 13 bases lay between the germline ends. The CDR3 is CASSESGRNQPQHF. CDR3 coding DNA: TGTGCCAGCTCTGAGTCGGGCCGCAATCAGCCCCAGCATTTT.

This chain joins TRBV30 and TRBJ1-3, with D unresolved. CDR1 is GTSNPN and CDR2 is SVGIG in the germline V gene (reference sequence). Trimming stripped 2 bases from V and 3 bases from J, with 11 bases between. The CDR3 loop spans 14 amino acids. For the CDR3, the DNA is TGTGCCTGGAGTCCCCTGGGCCTTGGAAACACCATATATTTT. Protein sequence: CAWSPLGLGNTIYF.

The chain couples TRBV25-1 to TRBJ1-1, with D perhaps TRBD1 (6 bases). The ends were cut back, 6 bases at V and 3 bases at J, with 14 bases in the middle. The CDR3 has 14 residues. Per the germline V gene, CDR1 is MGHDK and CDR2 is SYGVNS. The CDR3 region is CASRGDRRDTEAFF. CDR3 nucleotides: TGTGCCAGCAGGGGAGACAGGCGGGACACTGAAGCTTTCTTT.

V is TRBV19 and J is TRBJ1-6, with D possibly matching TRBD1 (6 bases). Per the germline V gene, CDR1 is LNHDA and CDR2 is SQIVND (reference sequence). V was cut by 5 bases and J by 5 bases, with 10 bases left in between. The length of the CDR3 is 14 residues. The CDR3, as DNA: TGTGCCAGTAGTGTGGGACAAGATAATTCACCCCTCCACTTT. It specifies CASSVGQDNSPLHF.

For the CDR3, the DNA is TGTGCCAGCAGTGAATCACTGGGGCTCGGGGAGACCCAGTACTTC. Protein sequence: CASSESLGLGETQYF. The chain carries TRBV6-1 and TRBJ2-5; possible D gene TRBD1, 5 bases. The CDR3 runs to 15 residues. Looked up from germline, CDR1 is MNHNS and CDR2 is SASEGT. Trimming pared 2 bases from V and 5 bases from J, leaving 15 bases between.

CDR3: CASSGTGSWYEQYF. CDR3 nucleotides: TGCGCCAGCAGCGGAACAGGGTCGTGGTACGAGCAGTACTTC. J is TRBJ2-7 and V is TRBV5-1, with D maybe TRBD1 (6 bases). Trimming removed 4 bases at V and 4 bases at J, with 15 bases between. Germline CDR1 is SGHRS and CDR2 is YFSETQ. The CDR3 is made up of 14 amino acids. Full variable domain (remainder filled in from reference TRBV5-1 and TRBJ2-7): KAGVTQTPRYLIKTRGQQVTLSCSPISGHRSVSWYQQTPGQGLQFLFEYFSETQRNKGNFPGRFSGRQFSNSRSEMNVSTLELGDSALYLCASSGTGSWYEQYFGPGTRLTVT.